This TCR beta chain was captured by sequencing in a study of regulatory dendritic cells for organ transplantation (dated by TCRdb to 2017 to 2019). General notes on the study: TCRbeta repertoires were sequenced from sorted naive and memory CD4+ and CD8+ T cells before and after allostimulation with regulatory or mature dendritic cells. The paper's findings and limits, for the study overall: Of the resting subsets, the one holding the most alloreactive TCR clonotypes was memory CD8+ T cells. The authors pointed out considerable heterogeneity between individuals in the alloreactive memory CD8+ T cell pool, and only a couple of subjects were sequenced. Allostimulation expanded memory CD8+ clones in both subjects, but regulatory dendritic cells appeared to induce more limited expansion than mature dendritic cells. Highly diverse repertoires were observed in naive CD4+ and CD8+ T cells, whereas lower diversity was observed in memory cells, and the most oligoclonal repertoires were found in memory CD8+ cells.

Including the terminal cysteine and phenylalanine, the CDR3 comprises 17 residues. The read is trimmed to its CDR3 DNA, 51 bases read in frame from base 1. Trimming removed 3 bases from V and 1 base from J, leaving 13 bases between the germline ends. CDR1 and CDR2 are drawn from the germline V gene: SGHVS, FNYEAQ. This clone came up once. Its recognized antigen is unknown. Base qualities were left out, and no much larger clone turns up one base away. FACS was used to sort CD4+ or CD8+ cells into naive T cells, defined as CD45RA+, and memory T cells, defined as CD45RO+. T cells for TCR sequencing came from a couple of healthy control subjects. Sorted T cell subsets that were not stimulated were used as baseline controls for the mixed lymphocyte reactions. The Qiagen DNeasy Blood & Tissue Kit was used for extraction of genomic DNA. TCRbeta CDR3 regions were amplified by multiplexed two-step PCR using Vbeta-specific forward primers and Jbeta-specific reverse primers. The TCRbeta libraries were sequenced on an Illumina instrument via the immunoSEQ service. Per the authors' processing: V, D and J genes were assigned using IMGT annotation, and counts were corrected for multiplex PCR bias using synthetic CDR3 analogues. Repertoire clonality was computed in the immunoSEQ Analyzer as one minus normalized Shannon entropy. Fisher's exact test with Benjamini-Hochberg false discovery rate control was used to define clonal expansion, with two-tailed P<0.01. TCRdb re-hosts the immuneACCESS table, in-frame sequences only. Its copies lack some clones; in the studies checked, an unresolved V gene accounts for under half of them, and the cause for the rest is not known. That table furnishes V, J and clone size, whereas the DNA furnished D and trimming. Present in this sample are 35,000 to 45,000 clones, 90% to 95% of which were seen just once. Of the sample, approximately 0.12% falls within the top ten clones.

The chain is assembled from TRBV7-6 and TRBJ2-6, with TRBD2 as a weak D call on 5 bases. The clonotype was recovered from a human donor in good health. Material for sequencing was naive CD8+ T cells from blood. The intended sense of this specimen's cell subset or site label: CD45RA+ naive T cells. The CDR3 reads CASSFRHRGSGANVLTF. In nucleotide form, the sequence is TGTGCCAGCAGCTTTAGGCATCGGGGTTCTGGGGCCAACGTCCTGACTTTC.